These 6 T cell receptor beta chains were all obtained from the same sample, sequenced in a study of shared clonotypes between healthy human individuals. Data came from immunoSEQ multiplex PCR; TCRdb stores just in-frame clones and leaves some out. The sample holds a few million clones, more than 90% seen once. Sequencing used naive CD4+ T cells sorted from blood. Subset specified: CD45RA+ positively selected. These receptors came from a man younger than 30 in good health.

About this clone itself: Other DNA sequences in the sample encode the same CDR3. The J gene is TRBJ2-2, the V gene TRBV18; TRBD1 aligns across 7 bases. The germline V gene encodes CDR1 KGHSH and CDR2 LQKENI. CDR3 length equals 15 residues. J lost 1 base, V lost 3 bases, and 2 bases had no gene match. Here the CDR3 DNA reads TGTGCCAGCTCACCGAACAGGGGGAACACCGGGGAGCTGTTTTTT. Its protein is CASSPNRGNTGELFF. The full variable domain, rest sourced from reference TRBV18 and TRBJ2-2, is NAGVMQNPRHLVRRRGQEARLRCSPMKGHSHVYWYRQLPEEGLKFMVYLQKENIIDESGMPKERFSAEFPKEGPSILRIQQVVRGDSAAYFCASSPNRGNTGELFFGEGSRLTVL.

The CDR3 spells CASSPVDTIPNSPLHF. The DNA for the CDR3 is TGTGCCAGCAGCCCCGTCGACACCATTCCTAATTCACCCCTCCACTTT. V and J are TRBV11-2 and TRBJ1-6, with D uncertain. Trimming left V 5 bases short and J 6 bases short, with 17 bases between. The CDR3 spans 16 residues. Germline loops: CDR1 SGHAT, CDR2 FQNNGV. The entire variable domain, with the rest obtained from reference TRBV11-2 and TRBJ1-6, is as follows: EAGVAQSPRYKIIEKRQSVAFWCNPISGHATLYWYQQILGQGPKLLIQFQNNGVVDDSQLPKDRFSAERLKGVDSTLKIQPAKLEDSAVYLCASSPVDTIPNSPLHFGNGTRLTVT.

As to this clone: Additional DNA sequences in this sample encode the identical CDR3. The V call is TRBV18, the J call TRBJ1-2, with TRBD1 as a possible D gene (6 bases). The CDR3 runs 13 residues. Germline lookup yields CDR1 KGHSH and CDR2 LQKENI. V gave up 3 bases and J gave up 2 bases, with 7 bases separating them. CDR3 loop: CASSPTGNYGYTF. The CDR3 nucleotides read TGTGCCAGCTCACCTACAGGGAACTATGGCTACACCTTC.

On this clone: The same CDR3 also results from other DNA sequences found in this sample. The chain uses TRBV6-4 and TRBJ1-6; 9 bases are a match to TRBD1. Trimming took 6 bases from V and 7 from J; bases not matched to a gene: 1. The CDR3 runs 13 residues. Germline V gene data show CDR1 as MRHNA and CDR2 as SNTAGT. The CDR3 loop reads CASSDRGNSPLHF. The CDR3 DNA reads TGTGCCAGCAGCGACAGGGGGAATTCACCCCTCCACTTT.

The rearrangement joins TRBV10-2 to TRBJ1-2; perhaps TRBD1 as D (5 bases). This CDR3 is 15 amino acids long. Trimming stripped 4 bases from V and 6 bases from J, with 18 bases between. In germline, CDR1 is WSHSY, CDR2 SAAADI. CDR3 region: CASSGTGLRRDGYTF. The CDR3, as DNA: TGCGCCAGCAGTGGCACGGGACTAAGGAGGGATGGCTACACCTTC.

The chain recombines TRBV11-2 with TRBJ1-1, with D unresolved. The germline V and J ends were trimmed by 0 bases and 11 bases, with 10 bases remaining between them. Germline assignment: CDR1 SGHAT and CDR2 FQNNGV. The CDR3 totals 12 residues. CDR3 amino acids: CASSLELTTAFF. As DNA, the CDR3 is TGTGCCAGCAGCTTAGAACTTACCACGGCTTTCTTT.